This TCR beta chain was sequenced during a study of CD8+CD57+ T cells in acquired aplastic anemia. Previously, flow cytometry had revealed CD8+CD57+ cell expansion in the patients chosen for sequencing. TCR beta VDJ and CDR3 were profiled, and genomic DNA was the template. Using its own MiXCR run on the reads, TCRdb lists one record per CDR3 protein. The table shows a few hundred thousand distinct CDR3 sequences, with around 32% occurring only once. In germline, CDR1 is ENHRY, CDR2 SYGVKD. This CDR3 spans 13 amino acids. The study, taken as a whole, reports: Found in both controls and patients were around 31 CD8+ CDR3 sequences.

In regard to this clonotype: Its antigen remains unidentified. One end of the junction fails to match germline, which may point to a read error.

The rearrangement uses TRBV10-3 and TRBJ2-5, with D tentatively TRBD1 (5 bases). Sequences were obtained from sorted CD4+, CD8+, or CD8+CD57+ T cells (not recorded which) from PBMCs. The TCR comes from a human donor with aplastic anemia. CDR3 in amino acids: CATSEAGQETQYF. The DNA of the CDR3 is TGTGCCACCAGTGAGGCAGGGCAAGAGACTCAGTACTTC.